This T cell receptor beta chain stems from a study of Graves' ophthalmopathy and Graves' hyperthyroidism. Study-wide points: With about 87% sensitivity and over 65% specificity, a 13-signature model separated ophthalmopathy from stable hyperthyroidism.

In germline, CDR1 is SNHLY, CDR2 FYNNEI. CDR3 length equals 13 residues. V was pared by 10 bases and J by 5 bases, with 17 bases between. This clonotype occurred many times. Its target is unknown. RNA transcripts were the source from which TCR beta CDR3 regions were amplified. In the first round, RT-PCR was carried out with HTBI primers, and a multiplex PCR formed the second round. TCRdb fed the multiplex PCR reads into MiXCR, producing one record per CDR3 protein. The data show almost 400,000 distinct CDR3 sequences, with around 17% seen just once and around 1.6% held by the top ten. The source is a woman aged 18-30 years with Graves' ophthalmopathy. The chain links TRBV2 to TRBJ2-5; tentative D call: TRBD2 (6 bases). The source material was peripheral blood. CDR3 nucleotide sequence: TGTGCCACCCCATCGGAGGGAAGGGAGACCCAGTACTTC. The encoded protein is CATPSEGRETQYF.